The table lists the clone carrying this TCR beta chain with a few counts. Its antigen remains unidentified. This entry belongs to a study of cytomegalovirus exposure and HLA in healthy donors. Study-wide points: The study put roughly 160 TCR beta chains on its list as cytomegalovirus-associated.

Amplification used 60 Vbeta primers and 13 Jbeta primers. The repertoire was sequenced with immunoSEQ multiplex PCR; TCRdb's copy has only in-frame clones and lacks some. The data show under 150,000 clones, about 10% seen once. This TCR came from a woman between 35 and 50 years old in good health and CMV-seropositive. Sequenced input: PBMCs.

The CDR3 DNA is TGTGCCATCAGGACAGGGACAACTAATGAAAAACTGTTTTTT. The encoded protein is CAIRTGTTNEKLFF. The chain is built from TRBV10-3 and TRBJ1-4; 7 bases line up with TRBD1. CDR1 is ENHRY, CDR2 SYGVKD, per germline. The CDR3 is made up of 14 amino acids. Germline trimming cut 6 bases from V and 0 bases from J; bases unmatched to any gene: 1.